This TCR beta chain was profiled in a study of technical replicates of blood from a few donors. TCRdb's table, derived via immunoSEQ multiplex PCR, lists solely in-frame clones and lacks some. This sample carries tens of thousands of clones, roughly 94% of them seen once, and the ten largest clones take around 0.25%. CDR3 length equals 15 residues. Trimming stripped 6 bases from V and 6 bases from J, with 18 bases between. Per germline, CDR1 SGHDN and CDR2 FVKESK. The source is a human donor in good health. The chain joins TRBV14 to TRBJ2-1; the D gene is possibly TRBD2 (5 bases). Sequences were obtained from T cells isolated from PBMCs. This chain's CDR3 is CASSPAPGWSNEQFF. In DNA form, the CDR3 reads TGTGCCAGCAGTCCCGCCCCGGGGTGGAGCAATGAGCAGTTCTTC.